The 20 T cell receptor beta chains listed next were all sequenced from one sample in a study of blood T cells in healthy people across ages. PCR was performed a second time for about 7 to 12 cycles using a sample-barcoded 5' primer and a J-beta primer mix. TCRdb re-called the 5' RACE reads with MiXCR, one entry per CDR3 protein. The sample contains 1.8 million or so distinct CDR3 sequences, 30% to 40% of which appear only once. Sequencing used blood. The receptors come from a human donor in good health.

This clonotype was seen a few times. The chain recombines TRBV18 with TRBJ2-1, with TRBD2 matching 7 bases. V lost 1 base, J lost 7 bases, and 13 bases stayed unmatched. The germline gives CDR1 KGHSH, CDR2 LQKENI. The CDR3 length is 17 residues. The CDR3 sequence is CASSPLQERGRQNEQFF. In DNA, the CDR3 is TGTGCCAGCTCACCACTTCAGGAGCGGGGACGTCAAAATGAGCAGTTCTTC.

This clonotype has a handful of counts. The CDR3 spells CASTHYEGNYGYTF. CDR3 nucleotide sequence: TGTGCCAGCACCCATTACGAGGGTAACTATGGCTACACCTTC. The V gene is TRBV12-3 or TRBV12-4, the J gene TRBJ1-2; no firm D call. V was shortened by 7 bases and J by 1 base, with 13 bases between the two germline ends. The CDR3 extends over 14 amino acids.

This clonotype was seen more than once but under ten times. V usage is TRBV4-3 and J usage is TRBJ1-2; TRBD1 might be the D (5 bases). The germline V gene has CDR1 LGHNA and CDR2 YSLEER. Trimming removed 0 bases from V and 3 bases from J, with 11 bases in between. The CDR3 loop spans 15 amino acids. CDR3 DNA sequence: TGCGCCAGCAGCCAAGAGGCAGGGAGGGACTATGGCTACACCTTC. This sequence encodes CASSQEAGRDYGYTF.

The V gene is TRBV12-3 or TRBV12-4, the J gene TRBJ1-4, with D hard to call. The ends were cut back, 6 bases at V and 7 bases at J, with 18 bases in the middle. The CDR3 has 15 residues. DNA for the CDR3: TGTGCCAGCAGCTTATTAACCATGGGTTTTGAAAAACTGTTTTTT. Protein sequence: CASSLLTMGFEKLFF.

The gene calls are TRBV12-3 or TRBV12-4 and TRBJ2-5; D gene ambiguous. The CDR3 has 12 amino acids. The germline V and J ends were trimmed by 3 bases and 5 bases, with 7 bases remaining between them. The CDR3 nucleotides read TGTGCCAGCAGTTTCGCGTTGGAGACCCAGTACTTC. It encodes CASSFALETQYF.

The chain couples TRBV7-2 to TRBJ2-3; 8 nucleotides agree with TRBD1. After removal of 5 bases from V and 5 bases from J, the junction contained 9 bases not matched to a gene. The CDR3 covers 15 residues. The germline CDR1 and CDR2 sequences are SGHTA and FQGNSA. This chain's CDR3 is CASSPRTGKIDTQYF. The DNA for the CDR3 is TGTGCCAGCAGCCCTCGGACAGGGAAGATAGATACGCAGTATTTT.

The chain uses TRBV3-1 and TRBJ2-7; D not certain. The CDR3 covers 14 residues. Per the germline V gene, CDR1 is LGHDT and CDR2 is YNNKEL (reference sequence). The germline V and J ends were trimmed by 0 bases and 7 bases, with 13 bases remaining between them. The DNA of the CDR3 is TGTGCCAGCAGCCAAGATCAAGCCACACTTGAGCAGTACTTC. As protein: CASSQDQATLEQYF.

The chain employs TRBV28 and TRBJ2-7; TRBD2 agrees at 10 bases. This CDR3 is built from 15 residues. The germline V gene has CDR1 MDHEN and CDR2 SYDVKM. V lost 5 bases to trimming and J lost 1 base; unmatched junction nucleotides: 5. DNA of the CDR3: TGTGCCAGCAGTCCTTCTAGCGGGGGATCCTACGAGCAGTACTTC. It translates to CASSPSSGGSYEQYF.

The chain couples TRBV27 to TRBJ1-1, with D possibly being TRBD1 (5 bases). V was trimmed by 5 bases and J by 4 bases, leaving 20 bases between them. Germline loops: CDR1 MNHEY, CDR2 SMNVEV (reference sequence). The CDR3 loop spans 16 amino acids. CDR3 coding DNA: TGTGCCAGCAGTATTCAGGTTGGGGGTTCTTTCACTGAAGCTTTCTTT. As protein: CASSIQVGGSFTEAFF.

This chain uses TRBV7-8 with TRBJ2-7; no firm D call. The assigned J gene may be wrong: the sequence end matches TRBJ2-5 better. This CDR3 comprises 14 residues. The germline gives CDR1 SGHVS, CDR2 FQNEAQ. The CDR3 region has the DNA TGTGCCAGCAGCTTGGTCCTAGTGGGAGAGACCCAGTACTTC. Its protein is CASSLVLVGETQYF.

V and J are TRBV7-9 and TRBJ1-2; tentatively, D is TRBD1 (6 bases). This CDR3 spans 16 amino acids. The germline V gene encodes CDR1 SEHNR and CDR2 FQNEAQ (reference sequence). Trimming removed 0 bases at V and 4 bases at J, with 15 bases between. CDR3 DNA: TGTGCCAGCAGCTTAGCCCGGGACATACTAAGCTATGGCTACACCTTC. Its translation: CASSLARDILSYGYTF.

This clonotype showed up many times. V usage is TRBV5-1 and J usage is TRBJ1-6, with a possible D match to TRBD1 (6 bases). V was pared by 0 bases and J by 15 bases, with 19 bases between. There are 15 residues in the CDR3. CDR1 and CDR2 (germline): SGHRS, YFSETQ. CDR3 region: CASSLDGGAFIDLHF. The CDR3 DNA is TGCGCCAGCAGCTTGGACGGGGGCGCCTTCATAGACCTCCACTTT.

This sequence joins TRBV20-1 and TRBJ1-5; tentatively, D is TRBD1 (5 bases). The germline V gene encodes CDR1 DFQATT and CDR2 SNEGSKA (reference sequence). The CDR3 has 15 amino acids. Trimming removed 2 bases at V and 7 bases at J, with 18 bases between. CDR3 protein: CSARSGTLSGQPQHF. The CDR3 DNA reads TGCAGTGCTAGATCCGGGACCCTGTCGGGGCAGCCCCAGCATTTT.

V gene TRBV29-1 combines with J gene TRBJ2-3; no reliable D call. Trimming took off 3 bases at V and 0 bases at J, with 10 bases between the two ends. This CDR3 region has 14 residues. Germline V gene lookup returns CDR1 SQVTM and CDR2 ANQGSEA. The CDR3 region is CSVEYTASTDTQYF. CDR3 bases: TGCAGCGTTGAGTATACGGCCAGCACAGATACGCAGTATTTT.

The V and J genes are TRBV20-1 and TRBJ2-7, with D unresolved. The CDR3 has 13 residues. The V gene's germline CDR1 is DFQATT and CDR2 SNEGSKA (reference sequence). With 3 bases removed from V and 0 bases from J, the gap between germline ends came to 9 bases. Here the CDR3 DNA reads TGCAGTGCTAGGCGTTTCCCCTCCTACGAGCAGTACTTC. Translating gives CSARRFPSYEQYF.

The J gene is TRBJ1-1, the V gene TRBV6-5, with 7 nucleotides matching TRBD1. The CDR3 contains 14 residues. Losses at the gene ends were 5 bases for V and 13 bases for J; bases not matched to a gene: 16. Germline CDR1 and CDR2: MNHEY and SVGAGI. The CDR3 coding sequence is TGTGCCAGCAGTAGAGAAGGGGGCAGTTTGGGGGGTTTCTTT. Translation gives CASSREGGSLGGFF.

The table lists this clonotype with a few counts. The chain employs TRBV6-6 and TRBJ1-2; D is unclear. The CDR3 length is 13 residues. Germline V gives CDR1 MNHNY, CDR2 SVGAGI (reference sequence). Trimming removed 6 bases from V and 4 bases from J, with 12 bases in between. Here the CDR3 reads CASRNDGFYGYTF. The CDR3 DNA is TGTGCCAGCAGAAATGACGGTTTCTATGGCTACACCTTC.

The chain couples TRBV7-9 to TRBJ2-3; a weak D match, TRBD1 (7 bases). V was cut by 4 bases and J by 4 bases, with 18 bases left in between. Germline-derived CDR1 and CDR2 are SEHNR and FQNEAQ (reference sequence). The CDR3 consists of 16 residues. In nucleotides, the CDR3 is TGTGCCAGCAGCTGGACAGGAATTTCTAGCGCAGATACGCAGTATTTT. Amino acid sequence: CASSWTGISSADTQYF.

This clonotype was detected once. This rearrangement joins TRBV12-5 to TRBJ2-5; TRBD1 aligns across 7 bases. Germline V lookup: CDR1 LGHNT, CDR2 FRNRAP. The CDR3 spans 16 residues. With 0 bases clipped from V and 11 bases from J, the junction kept 15 bases outside the gene matches. DNA for the CDR3: TGTGCTAGTGGTTTGGTTCTCGGACAGGAGAGCCATGAGCAGTACTTC. Translation gives CASGLVLGQESHEQYF.

The V and J genes are TRBV28 and TRBJ2-4, with TRBD1 identical over 12 bases. The germline gives CDR1 MDHEN, CDR2 SYDVKM. V shed 5 bases and J 1 base; nucleotides not matched to a gene: 9. The CDR3 is 18 amino acids. The DNA for the CDR3 is TGTGCCAGCAGTACTCCGGGACAGGGGGCGTGGGCCAAAAACATTCAGTACTTC. It specifies CASSTPGQGAWAKNIQYF.